This note documents a single TCR beta chain sequence. The data were taken from a study of cytotoxic CD8 clonotypes in ibrutinib-treated CLL. Study-level background: 24 partial and 2 complete responses; at median 68 months, roughly 14 remitted, 12 progressed. Mean yields were about 260,000 productive templates and 80,000 to 95,000 productive rearrangements per sample.

V lost 5 bases, J lost 1 base, and 18 bases lay in between. CDR3 length: 17 residues. Looked up from germline, CDR1 is SEHNR and CDR2 is FQNEAQ (reference sequence). Assay used: immunoSEQ multiplex PCR; TCRdb lists only in-frame clones, some missing. The sample records roughly 250,000 clones, 70% being singletons. This chain joins TRBV7-9 and TRBJ1-5, with a possible D match to TRBD1 (5 bases). The receptor was isolated from a human donor with chronic lymphocytic leukemia. The specimen was PBMCs, collected after 24 months of ibrutinib treatment. The CDR3 sequence is CASSTTFLAGSNQPQHF. As DNA, the CDR3 is TGTGCCAGCAGCACAACATTTCTGGCAGGGAGCAATCAGCCCCAGCATTTT.